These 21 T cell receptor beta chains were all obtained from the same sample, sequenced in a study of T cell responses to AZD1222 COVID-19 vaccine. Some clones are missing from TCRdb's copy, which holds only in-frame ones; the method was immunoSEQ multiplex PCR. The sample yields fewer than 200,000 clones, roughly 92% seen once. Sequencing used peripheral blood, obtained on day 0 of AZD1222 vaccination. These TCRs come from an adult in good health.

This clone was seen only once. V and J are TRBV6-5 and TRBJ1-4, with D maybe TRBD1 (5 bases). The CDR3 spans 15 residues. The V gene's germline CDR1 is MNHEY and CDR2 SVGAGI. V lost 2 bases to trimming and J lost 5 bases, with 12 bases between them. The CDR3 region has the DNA TGTGCCAGCAGTTACCGAGGGGCGGGAAATGAAAAACTGTTTTTT. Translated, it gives CASSYRGAGNEKLFF.

The CDR3 is CASSAPGQGLNSPLHF. CDR3 nucleotide sequence: TGTGCCAGCAGCGCCCCGGGACAGGGGTTAAATTCACCCCTCCACTTT. The V and J genes are TRBV7-9 and TRBJ1-6, with 10 bases aligning to TRBD1. This CDR3 spans 16 amino acids. V lost 5 bases and J lost 7; bases outside the gene matches: 8. Germline loops: CDR1 SEHNR, CDR2 FQNEAQ (reference sequence).

CDR3: CASSSLSSYNEQFF. The DNA of the CDR3 is TGTGCCAGCAGTTCACTGAGCTCCTACAATGAGCAGTTCTTC. The chain employs TRBV6-2 or TRBV6-3 and TRBJ2-1; no firm D call. V lost 4 bases and J lost 0, with 7 bases in between. CDR1 and CDR2 (germline): MNHEY, SVGEGT. The length of the CDR3 is 14 residues.

CDR3 protein: CASSYTDSLYGYTF. Here the CDR3 DNA reads TGTGCCAGCAGTTACACGGACAGCCTCTATGGCTACACCTTC. The V call is TRBV6-5, the J call TRBJ1-2; D is possibly TRBD1 (6 bases). The CDR3 sequence is 14 residues long. V lost 2 bases, J lost 4 bases, and 11 bases lay in between. Germline-derived CDR1 and CDR2 are MNHEY and SVGAGI.

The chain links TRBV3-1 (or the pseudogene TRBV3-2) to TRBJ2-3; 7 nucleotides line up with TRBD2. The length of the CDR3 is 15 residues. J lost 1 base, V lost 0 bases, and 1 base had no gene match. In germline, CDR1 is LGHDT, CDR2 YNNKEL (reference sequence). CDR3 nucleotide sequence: TGTGCCAGCAGCCAAGAGGCGGGGGGCACAGATACGCAGTATTTT. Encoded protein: CASSQEAGGTDTQYF.

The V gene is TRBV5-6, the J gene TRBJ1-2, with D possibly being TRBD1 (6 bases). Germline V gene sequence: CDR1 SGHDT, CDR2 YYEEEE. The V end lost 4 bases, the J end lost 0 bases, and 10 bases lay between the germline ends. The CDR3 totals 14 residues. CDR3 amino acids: CASSHRQANYGYTF. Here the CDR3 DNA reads TGTGCCAGCAGCCACAGACAGGCTAACTATGGCTACACCTTC.

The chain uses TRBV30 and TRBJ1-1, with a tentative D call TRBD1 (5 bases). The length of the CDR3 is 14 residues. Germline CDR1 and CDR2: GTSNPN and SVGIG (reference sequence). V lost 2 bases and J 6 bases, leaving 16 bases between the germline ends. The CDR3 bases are TGTGCCTGGAGTACCTCCCAGGGTTTTGCTGAAGCTTTCTTT. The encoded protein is CAWSTSQGFAEAFF.

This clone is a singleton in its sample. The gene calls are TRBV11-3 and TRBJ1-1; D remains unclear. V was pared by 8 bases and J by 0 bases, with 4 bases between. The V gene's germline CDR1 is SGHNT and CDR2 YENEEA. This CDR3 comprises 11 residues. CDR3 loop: CASLMNTEAFF. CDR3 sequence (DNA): TGTGCCAGCCTCATGAACACTGAAGCTTTCTTT.

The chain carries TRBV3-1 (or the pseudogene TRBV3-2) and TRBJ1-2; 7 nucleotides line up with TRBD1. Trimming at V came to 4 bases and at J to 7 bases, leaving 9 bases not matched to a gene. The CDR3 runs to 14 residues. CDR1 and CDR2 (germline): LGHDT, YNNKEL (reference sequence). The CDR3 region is CASSPGTDSVGYTF. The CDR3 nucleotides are TGTGCCAGCAGCCCAGGGACAGACTCGGTTGGCTACACCTTC.

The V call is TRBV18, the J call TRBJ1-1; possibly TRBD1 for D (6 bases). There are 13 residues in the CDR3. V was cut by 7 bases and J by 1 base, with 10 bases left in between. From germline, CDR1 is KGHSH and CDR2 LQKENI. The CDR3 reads CASFWTENTEAFF. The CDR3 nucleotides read TGTGCCAGCTTCTGGACAGAGAACACTGAAGCTTTCTTT.

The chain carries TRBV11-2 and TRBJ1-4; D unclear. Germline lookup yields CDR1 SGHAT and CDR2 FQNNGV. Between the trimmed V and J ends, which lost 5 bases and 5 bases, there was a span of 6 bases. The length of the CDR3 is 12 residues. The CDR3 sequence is CASSAINEKLFF. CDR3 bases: TGTGCCAGCAGCGCCATAAATGAAAAACTGTTTTTT.

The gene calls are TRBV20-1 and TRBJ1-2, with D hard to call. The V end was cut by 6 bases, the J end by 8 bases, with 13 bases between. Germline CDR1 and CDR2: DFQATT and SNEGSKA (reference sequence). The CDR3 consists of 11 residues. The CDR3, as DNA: TGCAGTGCAGCTCCTCTGGGGGGCTACACCTTC. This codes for CSAAPLGGYTF.

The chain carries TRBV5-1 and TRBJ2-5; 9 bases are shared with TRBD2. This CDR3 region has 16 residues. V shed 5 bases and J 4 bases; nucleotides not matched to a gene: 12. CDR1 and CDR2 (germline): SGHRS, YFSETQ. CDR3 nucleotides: TGCGCCAGCAGGTTGAGTTGGGGGACTAGCACAGAGACCCAGTACTTC. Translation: CASRLSWGTSTETQYF.

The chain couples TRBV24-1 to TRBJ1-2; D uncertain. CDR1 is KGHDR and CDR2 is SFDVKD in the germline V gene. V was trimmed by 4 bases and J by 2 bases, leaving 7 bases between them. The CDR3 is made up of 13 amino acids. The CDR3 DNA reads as TGTGCCACCAGTGAGGGCGGCAACTATGGCTACACCTTC. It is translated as CATSEGGNYGYTF.

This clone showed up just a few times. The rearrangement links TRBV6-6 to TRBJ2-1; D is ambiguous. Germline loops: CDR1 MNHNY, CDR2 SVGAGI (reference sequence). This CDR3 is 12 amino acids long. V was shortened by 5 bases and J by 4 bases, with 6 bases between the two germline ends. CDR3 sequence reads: CASSTEYNEQFF. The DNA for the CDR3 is TGTGCCAGCAGTACAGAGTACAATGAGCAGTTCTTC.

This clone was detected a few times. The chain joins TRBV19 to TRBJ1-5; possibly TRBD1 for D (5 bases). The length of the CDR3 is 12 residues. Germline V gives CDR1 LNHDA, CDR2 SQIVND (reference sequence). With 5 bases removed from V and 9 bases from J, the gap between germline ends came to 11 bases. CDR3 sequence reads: CASSLGGRPQHF. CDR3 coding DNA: TGTGCCAGTAGTTTGGGGGGACGGCCCCAGCATTTT.

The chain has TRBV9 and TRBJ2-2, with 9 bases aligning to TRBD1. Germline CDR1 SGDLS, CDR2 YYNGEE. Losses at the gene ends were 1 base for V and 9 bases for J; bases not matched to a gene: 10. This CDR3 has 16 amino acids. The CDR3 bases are TGTGCCAGCAGCGTATCCGGGACAGGGAGTAGGAGGGAGCTGTTTTTT. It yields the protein CASSVSGTGSRRELFF.

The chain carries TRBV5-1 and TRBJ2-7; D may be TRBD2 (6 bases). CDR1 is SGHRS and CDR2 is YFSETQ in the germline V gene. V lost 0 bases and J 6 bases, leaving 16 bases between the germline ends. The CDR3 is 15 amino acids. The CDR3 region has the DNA TGCGCCAGCAGCTTGGCCGATAGACGGGAGCTCGAGCAGTACTTC. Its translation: CASSLADRRELEQYF.

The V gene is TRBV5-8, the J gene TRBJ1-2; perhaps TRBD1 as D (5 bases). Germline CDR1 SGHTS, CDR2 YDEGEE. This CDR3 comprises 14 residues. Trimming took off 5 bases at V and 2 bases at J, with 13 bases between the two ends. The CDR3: CASSIQRGNYGYTF. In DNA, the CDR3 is TGTGCCAGCAGTATCCAAAGGGGAAACTATGGCTACACCTTC.

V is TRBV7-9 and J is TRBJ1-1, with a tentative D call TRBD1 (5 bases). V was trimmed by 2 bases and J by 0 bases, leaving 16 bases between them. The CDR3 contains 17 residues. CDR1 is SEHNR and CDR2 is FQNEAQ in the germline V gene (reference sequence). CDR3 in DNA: TGTGCCAGCAGCTTATCCTCGGGGGGTTCCATGAACACTGAAGCTTTCTTT. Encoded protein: CASSLSSGGSMNTEAFF.

The CDR3 DNA reads as TGTGCCAGCACGGGGACGGGGATGAACACTGAAGCTTTCTTT. Residues: CASTGTGMNTEAFF. The V gene is TRBV27, the J gene TRBJ1-1, with TRBD1 as a possible D gene (5 bases). The CDR3 runs 14 residues. The germline V gene has CDR1 MNHEY and CDR2 SMNVEV (reference sequence). The V end was cut by 7 bases, the J end by 0 bases, with 12 bases between.